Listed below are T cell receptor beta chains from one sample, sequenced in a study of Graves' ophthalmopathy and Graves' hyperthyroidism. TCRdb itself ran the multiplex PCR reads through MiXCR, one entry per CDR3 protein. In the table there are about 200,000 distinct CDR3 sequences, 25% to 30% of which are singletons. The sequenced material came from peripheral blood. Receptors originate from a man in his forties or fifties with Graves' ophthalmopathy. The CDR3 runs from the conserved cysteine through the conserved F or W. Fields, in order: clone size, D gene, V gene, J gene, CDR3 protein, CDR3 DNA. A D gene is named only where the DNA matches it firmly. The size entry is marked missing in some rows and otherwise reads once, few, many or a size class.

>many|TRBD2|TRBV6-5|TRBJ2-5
CASSYGGEETQYF
TGTGCCAGCAGTTACGGGGGGGAGGAGACCCAGTACTTC
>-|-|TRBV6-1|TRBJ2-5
CASKTGLQQETQYF
TGTGCCAGCAAGACCGGACTACAGCAAGAGACCCAGTACTTC
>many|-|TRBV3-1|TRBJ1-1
CASSKTGRLNTEAFF
TGTGCCAGCAGCAAAACAGGTCGCCTCAACACTGAAGCTTTCTTT
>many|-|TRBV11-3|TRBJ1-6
CASSRVEGRYSPLHF
TGTGCCAGCAGCCGCGTGGAGGGCCGCTATTCACCCCTCCACTTT
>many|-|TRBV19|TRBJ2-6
CATTSGVGANVLTF
TGTGCCACCACATCGGGGGTTGGGGCCAACGTCCTGACTTTC
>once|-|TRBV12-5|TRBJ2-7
CASGLVPEQYF
TGTGCTAGTGGTTTGGTGCCCGAGCAGTACTTC
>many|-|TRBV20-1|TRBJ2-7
CSASRLSYEQYF
TGCAGTGCTTCCAGACTCTCCTACGAGCAGTACTTC
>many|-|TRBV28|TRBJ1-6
CASSLLQNLNSPLHF
TGTGCCAGCAGTTTATTGCAGAATTTGAATTCACCCCTCCACTTT
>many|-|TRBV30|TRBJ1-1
CAWSNTGRVNTEAFF
TGTGCCTGGAGTAACACAGGGCGGGTGAACACTGAAGCTTTCTTT
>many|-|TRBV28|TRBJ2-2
CASSFVDVRAAELFF
TGTGCCAGCAGTTTTGTAGATGTTCGGGCGGCTGAGCTGTTTTTT
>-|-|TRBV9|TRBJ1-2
CASSSTGTGGYTF
TGTGCCAGCAGCTCAACAGGGACTGGCGGCTACACCTTC
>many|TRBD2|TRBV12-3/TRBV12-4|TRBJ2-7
CASRLAEGLFEQYF
TGTGCCAGCAGACTAGCGGAAGGTTTATTCGAGCAGTACTTC
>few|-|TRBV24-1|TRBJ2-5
CATSDGLGMETQYF
TGTGCCACCAGTGACGGGTTAGGAATGGAGACCCAGTACTTC
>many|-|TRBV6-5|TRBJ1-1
CASNLRPDWGVEAFF
TGTGCCAGCAATTTACGACCCGACTGGGGCGTCGAAGCTTTCTTT
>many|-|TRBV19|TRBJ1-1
CATDGMNTEAFF
TGTGCCACGGACGGAATGAACACTGAAGCTTTCTTT
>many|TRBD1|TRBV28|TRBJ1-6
CASVPGQHNSPLHF
TGTGCCAGCGTGCCGGGACAGCATAATTCACCCCTCCACTTT
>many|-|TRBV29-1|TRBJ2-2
CSVRRRGDTGELFF
TGCAGCGTTCGGAGGAGAGGCGACACCGGGGAGCTGTTTTTT
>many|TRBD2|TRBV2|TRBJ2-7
CASTPAGGSDEQYF
TGTGCCAGCACCCCAGCGGGAGGGTCCGACGAGCAGTACTTC
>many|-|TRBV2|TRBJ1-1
CASSRRNTEAFF
TGTGCCAGCAGTCGACGGAACACTGAAGCTTTCTTT
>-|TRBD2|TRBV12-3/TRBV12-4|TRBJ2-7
CASSPLPSGYEQYF
TGTGCCAGCAGCCCACTCCCTAGCGGCTACGAGCAGTACTTC
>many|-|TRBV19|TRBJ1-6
CASSITRGGFGSPLHF
TGTGCCAGTAGTATTACCCGCGGGGGGTTCGGCTCACCCCTCCACTTT
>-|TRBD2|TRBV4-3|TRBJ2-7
CASSPKGSGSPSYEQYF
TGCGCCAGCAGCCCGAAAGGTAGCGGGAGCCCCTCCTACGAGCAGTACTTC
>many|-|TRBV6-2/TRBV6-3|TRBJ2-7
CASNNYEQYF
TGTGCCAGCAACAACTACGAGCAGTACTTC
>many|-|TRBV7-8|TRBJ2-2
CASSPERRGLVNTGELFF
TGTGCCAGCAGCCCGGAAAGGAGGGGGCTTGTCAACACCGGGGAGCTGTTTTTT
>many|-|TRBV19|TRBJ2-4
CASSPPGLTNIQYF
TGTGCCAGTAGTCCCCCGGGTCTGACAAACATTCAGTACTTC
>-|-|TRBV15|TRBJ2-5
CATSRDLHDQETQYF
TGTGCCACCAGCAGAGATCTTCACGATCAAGAGACCCAGTACTTC
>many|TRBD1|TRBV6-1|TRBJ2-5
CASSRSRTGVDQETQYF
TGTGCCAGCAGCCGCTCCAGGACAGGGGTCGATCAAGAGACCCAGTACTTC
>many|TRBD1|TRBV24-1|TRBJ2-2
CATSEGQGDTGELFF
TGTGCCACCAGTGAAGGACAGGGAGACACCGGGGAGCTGTTTTTT
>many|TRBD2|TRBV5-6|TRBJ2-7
CASSHTSGEQYF
TGTGCCAGCAGCCACACTAGCGGCGAGCAGTACTTC
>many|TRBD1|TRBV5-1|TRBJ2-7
CASSSGPGTGDEQYF
TGCGCCAGCAGCTCCGGTCCCGGGACAGGGGACGAGCAGTACTTC
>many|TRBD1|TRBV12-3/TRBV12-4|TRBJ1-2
CASSDRVSYGYTF
TGTGCCAGCAGTGACAGGGTGTCGTATGGCTACACCTTC
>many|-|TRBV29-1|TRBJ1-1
CSVVGPVNTEAFF
TGCAGCGTTGTGGGGCCGGTGAACACTGAAGCTTTCTTT
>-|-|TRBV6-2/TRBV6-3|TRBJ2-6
CAVSGSLAGANVLTF
TGTGCCGTTTCAGGTTCCCTCGCCGGGGCCAACGTCCTGACTTTC
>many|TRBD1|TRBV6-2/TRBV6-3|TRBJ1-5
CASSYFTGTEINQPQHF
TGTGCCAGCAGTTACTTCACCGGGACAGAGATCAATCAGCCCCAGCATTTT
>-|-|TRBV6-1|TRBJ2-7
CASSEGGQGSDEQYF
TGTGCCAGCAGTGAAGGGGGGCAGGGGTCGGACGAGCAGTACTTC
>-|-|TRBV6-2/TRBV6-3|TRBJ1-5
CASSRDKSNQPQHF
TGTGCCAGCAGCCGGGACAAAAGCAATCAGCCCCAGCATTTT
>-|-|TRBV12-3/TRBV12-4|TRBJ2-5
CASSDRGVQQETQYF
TGTGCCAGCAGTGACCGCGGGGTACAACAAGAGACCCAGTACTTC
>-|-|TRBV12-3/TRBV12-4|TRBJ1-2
CASSLRAQGGYTF
TGTGCCAGCAGTTTAAGAGCGCAGGGTGGCTACACCTTC
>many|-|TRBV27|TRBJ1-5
CASSLSSGSNQPQHF
TGTGCCAGCAGTTTATCGTCGGGAAGCAATCAGCCCCAGCATTTT
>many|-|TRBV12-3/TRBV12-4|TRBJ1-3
CASSQDSRGNTIYF
TGTGCCAGCAGCCAAGATTCGAGAGGAAACACCATATATTTT
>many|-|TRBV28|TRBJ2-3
CASSLIASTDTQYF
TGTGCCAGCAGTTTGATCGCCAGCACAGATACGCAGTATTTT
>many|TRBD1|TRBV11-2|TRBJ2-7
CASSPHGTGEYEQYF
TGTGCCAGCAGCCCCCATGGGACAGGGGAATACGAGCAGTACTTC
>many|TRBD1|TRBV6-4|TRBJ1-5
CASRTGYSNQPQHF
TGTGCCAGCAGGACAGGGTACAGCAATCAGCCCCAGCATTTT
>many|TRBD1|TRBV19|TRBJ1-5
CASTHRGITSNQPQHF
TGTGCCAGTACTCACAGGGGTATAACAAGCAATCAGCCCCAGCATTTT
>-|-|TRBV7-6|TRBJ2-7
CASSLEGTDSYEQYF
TGTGCCAGCAGCTTAGAGGGGACTGATTCCTACGAGCAGTACTTC
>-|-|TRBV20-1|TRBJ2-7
CSASAEVSYEQYF
TGCAGTGCTAGCGCGGAAGTCTCCTACGAGCAGTACTTC
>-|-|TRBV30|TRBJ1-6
CAWSVSGADYSPLHF
TGTGCCTGGAGTGTAAGCGGGGCGGATTATTCACCCCTCCACTTT
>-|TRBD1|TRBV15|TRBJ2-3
CATSRGTGSNTQYF
TGTGCCACCAGCAGAGGGACAGGGTCCAATACGCAGTATTTT
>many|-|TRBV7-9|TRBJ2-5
CASSGRLGGTQYF
TGTGCCAGCAGCGGACGACTGGGGGGGACCCAGTACTTC
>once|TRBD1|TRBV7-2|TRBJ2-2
CASSLKTGSYGELFF
TGTGCCAGCAGCTTGAAGACAGGGTCATACGGGGAGCTGTTTTTT
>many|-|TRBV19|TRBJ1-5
CASTRGQGSNQPQHF
TGTGCCAGTACTCGGGGGCAGGGGTCAAATCAGCCCCAGCATTTT
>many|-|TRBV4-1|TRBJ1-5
CASSQSGPRNQPQHF
TGCGCCAGCAGCCAGTCGGGTCCCCGCAATCAGCCCCAGCATTTT
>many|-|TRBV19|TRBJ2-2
CASSMRMTGNTGELFF
TGTGCCAGTAGTATGAGGATGACAGGGAACACCGGGGAGCTGTTTTTT
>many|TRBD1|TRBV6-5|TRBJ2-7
CASSPRDRVSNEQYF
TGTGCCAGCAGTCCCCGGGACAGGGTGAGCAACGAGCAGTACTTC
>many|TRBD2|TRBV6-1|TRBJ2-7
CASSKTSGYEQYF
TGTGCCAGCAGTAAGACTAGCGGCTACGAGCAGTACTTC
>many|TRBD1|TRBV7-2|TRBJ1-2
CASSRRQGLYTF
TGTGCCAGCAGCCGTCGACAGGGGCTCTACACCTTC
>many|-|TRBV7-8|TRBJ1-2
CASSPRTDYGYTF
TGTGCCAGCAGCCCTCGGACAGACTATGGCTACACCTTC
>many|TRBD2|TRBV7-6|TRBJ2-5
CASSPLLAGLQETQYF
TGTGCCAGCAGCCCCCTGCTAGCGGGATTGCAAGAGACCCAGTACTTC
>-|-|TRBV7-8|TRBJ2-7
CASSYTGSEQYF
TGTGCCAGCAGCTACACAGGGAGCGAGCAGTACTTC
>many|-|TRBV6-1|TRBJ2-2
CASTRTLRSGELFF
TGTGCCAGCACTAGGACACTCAGAAGCGGGGAGCTGTTTTTT